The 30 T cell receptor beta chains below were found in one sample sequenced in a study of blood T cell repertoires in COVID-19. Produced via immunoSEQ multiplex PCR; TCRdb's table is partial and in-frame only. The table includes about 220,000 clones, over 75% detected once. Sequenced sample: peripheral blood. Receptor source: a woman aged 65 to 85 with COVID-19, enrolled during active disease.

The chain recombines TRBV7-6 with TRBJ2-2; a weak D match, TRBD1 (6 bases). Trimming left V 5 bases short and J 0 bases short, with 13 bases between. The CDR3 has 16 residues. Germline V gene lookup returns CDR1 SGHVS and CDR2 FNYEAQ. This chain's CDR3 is CASSADQGPNTGELFF. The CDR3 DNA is TGTGCCAGCAGCGCCGATCAGGGGCCGAACACCGGGGAGCTGTTTTTT.

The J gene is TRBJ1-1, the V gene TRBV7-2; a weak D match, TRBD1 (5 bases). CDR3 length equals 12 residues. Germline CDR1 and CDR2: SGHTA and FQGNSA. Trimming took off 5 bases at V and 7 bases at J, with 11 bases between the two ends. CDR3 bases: TGTGCCAGCAGCCCGGGGGGGGTTGAAGCTTTCTTT. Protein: CASSPGGVEAFF.

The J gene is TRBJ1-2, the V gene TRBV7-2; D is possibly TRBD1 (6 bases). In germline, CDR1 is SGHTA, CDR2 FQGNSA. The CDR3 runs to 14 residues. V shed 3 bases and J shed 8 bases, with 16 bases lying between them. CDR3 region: CASSLVRQERGYTF. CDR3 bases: TGTGCCAGCAGCTTGGTCCGACAGGAGAGGGGCTACACCTTC. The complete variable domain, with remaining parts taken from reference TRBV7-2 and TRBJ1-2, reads GAGVSQSPSNKVTEKGKDVELRCDPISGHTALYWYRQSLGQGLEFLIYFQGNSAPDKSGLPSDRFSAERTGGSVSTLTIQRTQQEDSAVYLCASSLVRQERGYTFGSGTRLTVV.

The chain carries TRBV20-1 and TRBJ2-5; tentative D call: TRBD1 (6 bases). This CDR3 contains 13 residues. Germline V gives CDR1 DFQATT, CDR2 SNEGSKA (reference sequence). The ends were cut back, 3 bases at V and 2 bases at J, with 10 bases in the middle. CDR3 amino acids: CSASTGWQETQYF. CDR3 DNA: TGCAGTGCTAGTACAGGGTGGCAAGAGACCCAGTACTTC.

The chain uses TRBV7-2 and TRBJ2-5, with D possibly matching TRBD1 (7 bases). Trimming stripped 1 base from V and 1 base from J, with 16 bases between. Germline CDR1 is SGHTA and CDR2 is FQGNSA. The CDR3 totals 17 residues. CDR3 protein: CASSLGPPGGGQETQYF. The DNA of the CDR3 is TGTGCCAGCAGCTTAGGCCCCCCAGGGGGAGGCCAAGAGACCCAGTACTTC.

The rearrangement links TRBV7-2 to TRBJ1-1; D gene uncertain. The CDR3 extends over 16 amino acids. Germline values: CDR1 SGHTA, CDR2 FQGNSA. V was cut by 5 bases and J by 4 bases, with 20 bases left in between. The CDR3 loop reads CASSARTWGGFTEAFF. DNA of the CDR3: TGTGCCAGCAGCGCGCGGACCTGGGGAGGTTTCACTGAAGCTTTCTTT.

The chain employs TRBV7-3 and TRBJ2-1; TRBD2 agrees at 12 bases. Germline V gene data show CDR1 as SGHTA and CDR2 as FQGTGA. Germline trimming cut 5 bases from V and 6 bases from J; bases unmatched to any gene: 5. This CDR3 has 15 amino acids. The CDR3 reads CASSTGLAGSNEQFF. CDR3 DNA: TGTGCCAGCAGCACTGGACTAGCGGGATCCAATGAGCAGTTCTTC.

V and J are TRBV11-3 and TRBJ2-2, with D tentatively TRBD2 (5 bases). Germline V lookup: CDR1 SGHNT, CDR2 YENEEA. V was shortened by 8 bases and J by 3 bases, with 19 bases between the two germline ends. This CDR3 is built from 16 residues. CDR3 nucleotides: TGTGCCAGCGCCTCCGGGCTAATGAGGGACACCGGGGAGCTGTTTTTT. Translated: CASASGLMRDTGELFF.

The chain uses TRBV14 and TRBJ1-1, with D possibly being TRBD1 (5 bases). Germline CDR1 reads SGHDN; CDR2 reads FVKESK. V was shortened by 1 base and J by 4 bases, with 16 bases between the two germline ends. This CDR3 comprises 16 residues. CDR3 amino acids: CASSQAQKGRVTEAFF. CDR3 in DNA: TGTGCCAGCAGCCAAGCTCAGAAGGGGCGTGTCACTGAAGCTTTCTTT.

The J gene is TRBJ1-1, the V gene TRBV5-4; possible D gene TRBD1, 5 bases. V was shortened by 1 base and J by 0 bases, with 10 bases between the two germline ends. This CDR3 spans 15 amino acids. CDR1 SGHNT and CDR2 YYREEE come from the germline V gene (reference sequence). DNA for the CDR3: TGTGCCAGCAGCTTGCAGGGCGGATTGAACACTGAAGCTTTCTTT. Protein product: CASSLQGGLNTEAFF.

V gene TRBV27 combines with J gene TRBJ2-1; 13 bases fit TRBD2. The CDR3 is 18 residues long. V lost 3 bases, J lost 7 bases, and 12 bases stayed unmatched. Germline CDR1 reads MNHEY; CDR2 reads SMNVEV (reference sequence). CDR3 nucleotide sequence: TGTGCCAGCAGTTTGAAACTAGCGGGAGGGCCGGGAAGGAATGAGCAGTTCTTC. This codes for CASSLKLAGGPGRNEQFF.

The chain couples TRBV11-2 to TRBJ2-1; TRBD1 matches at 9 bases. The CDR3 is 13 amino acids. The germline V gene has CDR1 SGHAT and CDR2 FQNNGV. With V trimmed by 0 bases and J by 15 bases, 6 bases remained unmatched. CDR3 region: CASSLEGATGGFF. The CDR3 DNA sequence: TGTGCCAGCAGCTTAGAGGGGGCGACAGGGGGGTTCTTC.

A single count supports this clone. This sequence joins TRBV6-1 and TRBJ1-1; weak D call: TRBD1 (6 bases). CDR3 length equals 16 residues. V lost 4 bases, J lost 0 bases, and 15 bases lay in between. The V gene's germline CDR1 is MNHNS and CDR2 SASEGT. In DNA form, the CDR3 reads TGTGCCAGCAGTGGAGTCGGGGGGCTTTTGAACACTGAAGCTTTCTTT. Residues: CASSGVGGLLNTEAFF.

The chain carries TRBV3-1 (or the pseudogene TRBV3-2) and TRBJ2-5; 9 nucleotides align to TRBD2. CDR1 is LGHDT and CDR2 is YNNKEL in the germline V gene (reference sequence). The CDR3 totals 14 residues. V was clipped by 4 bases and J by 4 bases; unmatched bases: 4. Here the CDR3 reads CASSRGLASETQYF. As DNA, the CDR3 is TGTGCCAGCAGCCGCGGACTAGCGTCAGAGACCCAGTACTTC.

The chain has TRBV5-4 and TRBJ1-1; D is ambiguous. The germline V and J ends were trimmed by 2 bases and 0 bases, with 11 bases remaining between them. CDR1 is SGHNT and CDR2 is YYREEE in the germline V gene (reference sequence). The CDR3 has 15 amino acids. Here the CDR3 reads CASSFVAGMNTEAFF. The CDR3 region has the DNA TGTGCCAGCAGCTTTGTTGCGGGGATGAACACTGAAGCTTTCTTT. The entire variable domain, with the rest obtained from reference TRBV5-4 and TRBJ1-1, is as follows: ETGVTQSPTHLIKTRGQQVTLRCSSQSGHNTVSWYQQALGQGPQFIFQYYREEENGRGNFPPRFSGLQFPNYSSELNVNALELDDSALYLCASSFVAGMNTEAFFGQGTRLTVV.

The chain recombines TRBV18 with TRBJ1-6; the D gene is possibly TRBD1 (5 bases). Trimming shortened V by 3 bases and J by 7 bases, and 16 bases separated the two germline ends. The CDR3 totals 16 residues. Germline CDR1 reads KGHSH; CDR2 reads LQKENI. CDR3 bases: TGTGCCAGCTCACCGATGCAGGGATTTCGGAATTCACCCCTCCACTTT. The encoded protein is CASSPMQGFRNSPLHF.

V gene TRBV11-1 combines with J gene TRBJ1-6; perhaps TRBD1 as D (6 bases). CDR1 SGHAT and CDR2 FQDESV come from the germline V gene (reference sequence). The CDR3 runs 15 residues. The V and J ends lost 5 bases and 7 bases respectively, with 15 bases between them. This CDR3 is CASSLTGQRNSPLHF. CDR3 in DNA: TGTGCCAGCAGCCTTACAGGACAGAGGAATTCACCCCTCCACTTT.

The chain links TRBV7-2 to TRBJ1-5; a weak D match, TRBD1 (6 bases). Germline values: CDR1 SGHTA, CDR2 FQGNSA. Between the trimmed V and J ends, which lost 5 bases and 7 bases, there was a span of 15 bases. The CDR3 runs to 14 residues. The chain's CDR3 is CASSPGRQGQPQHF. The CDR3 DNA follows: TGTGCCAGCAGCCCCGGCAGGCAGGGGCAGCCCCAGCATTTT.

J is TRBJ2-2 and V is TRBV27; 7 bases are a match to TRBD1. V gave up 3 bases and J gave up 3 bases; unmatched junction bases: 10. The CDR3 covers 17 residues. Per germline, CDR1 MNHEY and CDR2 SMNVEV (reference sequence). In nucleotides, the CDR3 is TGTGCCAGCAGTTTCCTCGGGACAGCGAGTTACACCGGGGAGCTGTTTTTT. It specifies CASSFLGTASYTGELFF.

The CDR3 DNA reads TGTGCCAGCAGCTTAGTCGGACAGGCTGGAAACACCATATATTTT. Protein sequence: CASSLVGQAGNTIYF. The genes are TRBV7-2 and TRBJ1-3; 7 nucleotides align to TRBD1. This CDR3 region has 15 residues. After removal of 1 base from V and 2 bases from J, the junction contained 2 bases not matched to a gene. Germline V CDR1 and CDR2: SGHTA, FQGNSA.

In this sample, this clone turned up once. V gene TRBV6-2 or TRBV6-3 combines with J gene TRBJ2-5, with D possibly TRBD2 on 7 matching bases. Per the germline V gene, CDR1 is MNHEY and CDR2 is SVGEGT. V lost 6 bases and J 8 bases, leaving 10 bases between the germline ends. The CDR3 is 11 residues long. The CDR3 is CASSWGGTQYF. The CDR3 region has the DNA TGTGCCAGCAGCTGGGGGGGCACCCAGTACTTC.

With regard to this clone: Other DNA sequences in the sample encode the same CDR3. The CDR3 region has the DNA TGTGCCTGGAGTGTACGGGGGACAGGGAATTCACCCCTCCACTTT. This encodes CAWSVRGTGNSPLHF. The J gene is TRBJ1-6, the V gene TRBV30; 9 nucleotides align to TRBD1. Germline V CDR1 and CDR2: GTSNPN, SVGIG (reference sequence). V lost 0 bases to trimming and J lost 7 bases; unmatched junction nucleotides: 4. This CDR3 has 15 residues. Supplemented by reference TRBV30 and TRBJ1-6, the full variable domain reads SQTIHQWPATLVQPVGSPLSLECTVEGTSNPNLYWYRQAAGRGLQLLFYSVGIGQISSEVPQNLSASRPQDRQFILSSKKLLLSDSGFYLCAWSVRGTGNSPLHFGNGTRLTVT.

Here the CDR3 reads CASSEDSQIPGNTIYF. CDR3 coding DNA: TGTGCCAGCAGTGAAGACAGTCAGATTCCTGGAAACACCATATATTTT. The V call is TRBV6-1, the J call TRBJ1-3; D remains ambiguous. Germline assignment: CDR1 MNHNS and CDR2 SASEGT. The CDR3 loop spans 16 amino acids. V was cut by 1 base and J by 2 bases, with 12 bases left in between.

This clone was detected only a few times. CDR3 nucleotide sequence: TGTGCCAGCAAAAACTTTAGGGAGACCTACGAGCAGTACTTC. This gives the protein CASKNFRETYEQYF. V and J are TRBV21-1 and TRBJ2-7; TRBD2, as called in the table, went unchecked against the DNA. TRBV21-1 is a recognized pseudogene. There are 14 residues in the CDR3.

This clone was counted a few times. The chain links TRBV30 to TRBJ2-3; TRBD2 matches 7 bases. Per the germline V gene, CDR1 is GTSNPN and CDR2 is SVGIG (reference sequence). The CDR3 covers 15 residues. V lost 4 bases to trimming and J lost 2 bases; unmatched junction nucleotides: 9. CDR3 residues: CAWTISGPLTDTQYF. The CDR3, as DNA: TGTGCCTGGACCATTAGCGGGCCGCTCACAGATACGCAGTATTTT.

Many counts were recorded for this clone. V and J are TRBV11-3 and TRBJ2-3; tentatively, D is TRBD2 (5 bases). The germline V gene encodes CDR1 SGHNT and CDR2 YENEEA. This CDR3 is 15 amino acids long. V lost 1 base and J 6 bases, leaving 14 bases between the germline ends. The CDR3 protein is CASSLVKASWDTQYF. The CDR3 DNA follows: TGTGCCAGCAGCTTAGTTAAGGCTAGCTGGGATACGCAGTATTTT.

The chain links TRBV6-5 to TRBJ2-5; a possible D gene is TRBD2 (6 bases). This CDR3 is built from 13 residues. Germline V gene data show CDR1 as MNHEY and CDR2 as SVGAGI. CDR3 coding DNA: TGTGTCACAAGCGTGAGGGTCGGCGGGGCCCAGTACTTC. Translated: CVTSVRVGGAQYF.

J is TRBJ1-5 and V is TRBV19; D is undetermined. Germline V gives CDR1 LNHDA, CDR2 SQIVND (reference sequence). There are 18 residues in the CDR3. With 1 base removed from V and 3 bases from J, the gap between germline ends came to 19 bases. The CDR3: CASSIAFERVVVNQPQHF. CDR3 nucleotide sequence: TGTGCCAGTAGTATAGCATTCGAGAGGGTAGTTGTCAATCAGCCCCAGCATTTT.

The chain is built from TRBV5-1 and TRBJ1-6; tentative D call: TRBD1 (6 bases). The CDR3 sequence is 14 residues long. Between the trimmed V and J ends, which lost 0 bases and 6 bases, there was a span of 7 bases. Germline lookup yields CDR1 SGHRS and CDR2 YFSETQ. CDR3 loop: CASSLVQGNSPLHF. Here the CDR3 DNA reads TGCGCCAGCAGCTTGGTACAGGGTAATTCACCCCTCCACTTT.

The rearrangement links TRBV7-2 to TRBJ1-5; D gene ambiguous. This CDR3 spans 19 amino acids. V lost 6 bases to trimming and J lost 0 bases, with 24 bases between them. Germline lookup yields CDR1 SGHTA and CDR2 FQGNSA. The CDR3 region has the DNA TGTGCCAGCAGTCACTCGTTATCCTCCCGTGCCTATAGCAATCAGCCCCAGCATTTT. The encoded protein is CASSHSLSSRAYSNQPQHF. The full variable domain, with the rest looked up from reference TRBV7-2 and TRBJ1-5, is GAGVSQSPSNKVTEKGKDVELRCDPISGHTALYWYRQSLGQGLEFLIYFQGNSAPDKSGLPSDRFSAERTGGSVSTLTIQRTQQEDSAVYLCASSHSLSSRAYSNQPQHFGDGTRLSIL.